This TCR beta chain derives from a study of blood T cell repertoires in COVID-19. Germline V gives CDR1 SNHLY, CDR2 FYNNEI. This CDR3 is built from 17 residues. The J segment lost 12 bases and the V segment lost 0 bases, leaving 14 bases of the junction unmatched. Seattle's cohort entered during active infection and was followed longitudinally. How the authors handled the data: Using reference gene primer amplification, nucleated cell counts were estimated. Sequencing was performed with immunoSEQ multiplex PCR; in TCRdb, only in-frame clones are kept and a portion is missing. V and J calls and clone size are given by that table; D and trimming were obtained from the DNA. The sample shows roughly 180,000 clones, roughly 94% of them seen only once.

The V and J genes are TRBV2 and TRBJ2-4; 10 positions match TRBD2. Sequencing was carried out using peripheral blood. The sequence derives from a man aged 30 to 39 with COVID-19, enrolled during active disease. CDR3 protein: CASSEALIAGGQGSQYF. The CDR3 DNA reads as TGTGCCAGCAGTGAAGCGCTGATAGCGGGGGGCCAAGGCAGTCAGTACTTC.